The sequence of this T cell receptor beta chain was determined in a study of response to subunit inactivated influenza vaccine. Whole-study findings and limits: Authors suggested seasonal influenza vaccinations each recruit few new T cells.

As concerns this clonotype: Its antigen remains unknown.

TCRdb independently ran MiXCR on the RT-PCR reads; one entry per CDR3 protein. The data hold 600,000 to 700,000 distinct CDR3 sequences, with 12% to 15% observed a single time. The sample consisted of PBMCs from blood, taken less than 15 days before vaccination. This clonotype originated in a man over 45 who received an inactivated influenza vaccine.

CDR3 amino acids: CASRDKTGTYEQYF. CDR3 DNA: TGTGCCAGCAGAGATAAAACAGGGACCTACGAGCAGTACTTC. The chain links TRBV2 to TRBJ2-7; D is perhaps TRBD1 (6 bases). Per the germline V gene, CDR1 is SNHLY and CDR2 is FYNNEI. CDR3 length: 14 amino acids. V shed 6 bases and J shed 2 bases, with 14 bases lying between them. Drawing the rest from reference TRBV2 and TRBJ2-7, the complete variable domain is EPEVTQTPSHQVTQMGQEVILRCVPISNHLYFYWYRQILGQKVEFLVSFYNNEISEKSEIFDDQFSVERPDGSNFTLKIRSTKLEDSAMYFCASRDKTGTYEQYFGPGTRLTVT.